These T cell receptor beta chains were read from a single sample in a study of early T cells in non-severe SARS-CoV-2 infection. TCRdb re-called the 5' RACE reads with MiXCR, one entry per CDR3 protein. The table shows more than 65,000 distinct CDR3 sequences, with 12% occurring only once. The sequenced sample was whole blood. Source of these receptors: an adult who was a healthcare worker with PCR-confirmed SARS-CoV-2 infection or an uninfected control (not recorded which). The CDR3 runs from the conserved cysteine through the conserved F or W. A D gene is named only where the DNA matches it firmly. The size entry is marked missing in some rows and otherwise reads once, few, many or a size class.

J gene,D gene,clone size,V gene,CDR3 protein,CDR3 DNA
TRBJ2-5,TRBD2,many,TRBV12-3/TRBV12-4,CASILSGSQGQYF,TGTGCCAGCATTTTGAGCGGGAGTCAAGGCCAGTACTTC
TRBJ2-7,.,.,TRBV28,CASSFPGPLDEQYF,TGTGCCAGCAGTTTTCCGGGACCCCTCGACGAGCAGTACTTC
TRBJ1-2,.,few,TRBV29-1,CSGGSGGTYGYTF,TGCAGCGGGGGGTCCGGCGGGACCTATGGCTACACCTTC
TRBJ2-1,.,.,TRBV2,CASSETQSSYNEQFF,TGTGCCAGCAGTGAAACCCAGAGCTCCTACAATGAGCAGTTCTTC
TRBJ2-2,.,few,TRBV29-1,CSVLLGTENTGELFF,TGCAGCGTTCTTTTGGGGACGGAGAACACCGGGGAGCTGTTTTTT
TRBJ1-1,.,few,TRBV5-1,CASSRDKNTEAFF,TGCGCCAGCAGCCGGGACAAGAACACTGAAGCTTTCTTT
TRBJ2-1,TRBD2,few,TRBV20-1,CSARDKLAGGLRRYEQFF,TGCAGTGCTAGAGATAAACTAGCGGGAGGGCTGAGGAGGTATGAGCAGTTCTTC
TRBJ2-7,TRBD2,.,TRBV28,CASNSGGREQYF,TGTGCCAGCAATTCGGGGGGTCGCGAGCAGTACTTC
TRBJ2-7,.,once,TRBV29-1,CSVEESYEQYF,TGCAGCGTTGAGGAGTCCTACGAGCAGTACTTC
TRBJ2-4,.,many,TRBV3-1,CASSRAGSAKNIQYF,TGTGCCAGCAGTCGGGCCGGGAGCGCCAAAAACATTCAGTACTTC
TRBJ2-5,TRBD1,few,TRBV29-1,CSVATPTGTGGETQYF,TGCAGCGTTGCCACCCCCACCGGGACAGGGGGAGAGACCCAGTACTTC
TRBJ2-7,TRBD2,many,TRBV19,CASSAGGGYEQYF,TGTGCCAGTAGTGCGGGCGGGGGCTACGAGCAGTACTTC
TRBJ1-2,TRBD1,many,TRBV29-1,CSVVDRNYGYTF,TGCAGCGTTGTGGACAGGAACTATGGCTACACCTTC
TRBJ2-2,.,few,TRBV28,CASSPLTGELFF,TGTGCCAGCAGTCCACTAACCGGGGAGCTGTTTTTT
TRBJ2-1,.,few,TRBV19,CASSIASRGYNEQFF,TGTGCCAGTAGTATCGCGAGTAGGGGTTACAATGAGCAGTTCTTC
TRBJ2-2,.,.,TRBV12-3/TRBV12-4,CASTLSEAGELFF,TGTGCCAGCACCCTCTCGGAGGCCGGGGAGCTGTTTTTT
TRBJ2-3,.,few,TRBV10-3,CAISGDSTDTQYF,TGTGCCATCAGTGGGGACAGCACAGATACGCAGTATTTT
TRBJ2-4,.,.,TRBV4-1,CASSQGWGPRSIQYF,TGCGCCAGCAGCCAAGGCTGGGGGCCACGGAGCATTCAGTACTTC
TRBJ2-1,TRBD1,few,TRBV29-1,CSVERDRGYNEQFF,TGCAGCGTTGAACGGGACAGGGGTTACAATGAGCAGTTCTTC
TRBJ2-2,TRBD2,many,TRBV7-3,CASSISGRRTGELFF,TGTGCCAGCAGCATTAGCGGGAGGCGGACCGGGGAGCTGTTTTTT
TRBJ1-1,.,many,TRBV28,CASSAEGEAFF,TGTGCCAGCAGTGCAGAGGGTGAAGCTTTCTTT
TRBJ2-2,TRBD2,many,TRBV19,CASSILRLAGTGELFF,TGTGCCAGTAGTATCCTACGGCTAGCGGGGACCGGGGAGCTGTTTTTT
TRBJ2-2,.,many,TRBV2,CASRVGVSGELFF,TGTGCCAGCAGAGTCGGAGTCTCCGGGGAGCTGTTTTTT
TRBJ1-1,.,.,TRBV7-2,CASSLLRGDTEAFF,TGTGCCAGCAGCCTTCTCAGGGGCGACACTGAAGCTTTCTTT
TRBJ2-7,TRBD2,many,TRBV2,CASSGLAGPEYEQYF,TGTGCCAGCAGCGGACTAGCGGGACCCGAGTACGAGCAGTACTTC
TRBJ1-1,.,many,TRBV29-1,CSVTGSGTEAFF,TGCAGCGTAACAGGGTCGGGCACTGAAGCTTTCTTT
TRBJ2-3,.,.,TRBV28,CASSLNRLYTQYF,TGTGCCAGCAGTTTAAACAGGCTTTATACGCAGTATTTT
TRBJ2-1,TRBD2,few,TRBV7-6,CASSTRGDEQFF,TGTGCCAGCAGCACGCGGGGGGATGAGCAGTTCTTC
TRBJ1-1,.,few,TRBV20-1,CSAGTPTEAFF,TGCAGTGCTGGGACCCCCACTGAAGCTTTCTTT
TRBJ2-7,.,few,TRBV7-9,CASSIRDISYEQYF,TGTGCCAGCAGCATCCGGGACATTTCCTACGAGCAGTACTTC
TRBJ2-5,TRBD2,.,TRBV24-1,CATSDASGGNQETQYF,TGTGCCACCAGTGATGCGTCGGGAGGCAACCAAGAGACCCAGTACTTC
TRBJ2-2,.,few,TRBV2,CASGASPTGELFF,TGTGCCTCAGGGGCTAGCCCCACCGGGGAGCTGTTTTTT
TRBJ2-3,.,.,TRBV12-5,CASGLGGASTDTQYF,TGTGCTAGTGGTTTGGGAGGAGCGAGCACAGATACGCAGTATTTT
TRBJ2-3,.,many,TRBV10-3,CAIRGSPDTQYF,TGTGCCATCAGGGGCTCCCCAGATACGCAGTATTTT
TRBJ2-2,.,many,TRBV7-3,CASSFTTGGELFF,TGTGCCAGCAGCTTTACCACGGGCGGGGAGCTGTTTTTT
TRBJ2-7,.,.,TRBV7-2,CASSPFLTLTHEQYF,TGTGCCAGCAGTCCCTTTTTGACGCTGACCCACGAGCAGTACTTC
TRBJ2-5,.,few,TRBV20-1,CSASLQVGETQYF,TGCAGTGCTAGTCTTCAGGTAGGAGAGACCCAGTACTTC
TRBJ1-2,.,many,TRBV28,CASSLSLPGRGSGYTF,TGTGCCAGCAGTTTATCCCTTCCGGGCAGGGGAAGTGGCTACACCTTC
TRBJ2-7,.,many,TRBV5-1,CASHEAGTNSYEQYF,TGCGCCAGCCATGAGGCAGGGACGAACTCCTACGAGCAGTACTTC
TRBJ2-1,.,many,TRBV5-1,CASSLKASRVYNEQFF,TGCGCCAGCAGCTTGAAGGCTAGCAGGGTTTACAATGAGCAGTTCTTC
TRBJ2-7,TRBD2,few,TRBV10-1,CASSVGLAGKASYEQYF,TGCGCCAGCAGTGTAGGGCTAGCGGGAAAAGCCTCCTACGAGCAGTACTTC